This T cell receptor beta chain was captured in a study of blood T cell repertoires in COVID-19. Authors' data handling: Reference gene primer amplification gave estimated nucleated cell counts. The assay was immunoSEQ multiplex PCR, and TCRdb's table has in-frame clones only and misses some. Clone size and V and J calls were adopted from that table, with D and trimming inferred from the DNA. The sample yields under 250,000 clones, under 90% seen once. Donors in Cohort 3 who had recovered were those with two negative PCRs, healthcare professional clearance, or resolution of their symptoms. The J segment lost 0 bases and the V segment lost 6 bases, leaving 4 bases of the junction unmatched. The germline V gene has CDR1 MNHEY and CDR2 SVGAGI. This CDR3 contains 15 residues.

The specimen was PBMCs or T cells enriched from blood (not recorded which). V and J are TRBV6-5 and TRBJ1-5; 8 nucleotides line up with TRBD1. This sequence was found in a man aged 60 to 69 who had recovered from COVID-19. The CDR3 bases are TGTGCCAGCAGACGACAGGGGACTAGCAATCAGCCCCAGCATTTT. It specifies CASRRQGTSNQPQHF.